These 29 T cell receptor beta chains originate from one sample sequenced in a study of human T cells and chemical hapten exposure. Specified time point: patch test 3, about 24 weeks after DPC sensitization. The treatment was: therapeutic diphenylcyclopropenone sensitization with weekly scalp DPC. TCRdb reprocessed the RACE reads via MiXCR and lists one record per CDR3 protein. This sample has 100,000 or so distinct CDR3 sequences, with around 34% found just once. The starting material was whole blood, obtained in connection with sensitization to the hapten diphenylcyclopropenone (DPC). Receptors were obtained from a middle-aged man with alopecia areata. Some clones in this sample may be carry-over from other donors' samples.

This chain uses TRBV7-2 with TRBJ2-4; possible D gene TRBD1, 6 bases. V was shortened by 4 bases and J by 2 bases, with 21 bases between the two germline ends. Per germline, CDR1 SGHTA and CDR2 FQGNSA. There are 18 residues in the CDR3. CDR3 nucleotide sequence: TGTGCCAGCAGCTCACCTGTAGGGGGAGTGCCGTCCAAAAACATTCAGTACTTC. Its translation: CASSSPVGGVPSKNIQYF.

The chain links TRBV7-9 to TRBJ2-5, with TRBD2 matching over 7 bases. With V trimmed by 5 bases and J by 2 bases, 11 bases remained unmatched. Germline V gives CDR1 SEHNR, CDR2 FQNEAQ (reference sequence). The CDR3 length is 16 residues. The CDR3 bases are TGTGCCAGCAGCCAATTGTTGGAGGGAGGGCAAGAGACCCAGTACTTC. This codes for CASSQLLEGGQETQYF.

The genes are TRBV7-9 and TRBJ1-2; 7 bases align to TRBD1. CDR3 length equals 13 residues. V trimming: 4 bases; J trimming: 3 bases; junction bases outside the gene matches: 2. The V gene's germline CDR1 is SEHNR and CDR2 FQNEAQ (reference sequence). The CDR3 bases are TGTGCCAGCAGCTCCAGGGGGGACTATGGCTACACCTTC. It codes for CASSSRGDYGYTF.

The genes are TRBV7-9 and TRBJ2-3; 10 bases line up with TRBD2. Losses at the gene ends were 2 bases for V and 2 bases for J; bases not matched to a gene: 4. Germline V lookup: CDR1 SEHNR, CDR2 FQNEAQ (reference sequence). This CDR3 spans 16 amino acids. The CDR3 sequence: CASSLFLAGDTDTQYF. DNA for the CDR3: TGTGCCAGCAGCTTATTTCTAGCGGGGGACACAGATACGCAGTATTTT.

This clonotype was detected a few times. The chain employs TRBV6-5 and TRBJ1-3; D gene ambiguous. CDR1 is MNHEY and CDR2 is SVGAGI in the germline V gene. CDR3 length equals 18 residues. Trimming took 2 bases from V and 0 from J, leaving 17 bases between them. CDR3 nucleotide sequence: TGTGCCAGCAGTTACCGACGGACCGAACCCTACTCTGGAAACACCATATATTTT. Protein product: CASSYRRTEPYSGNTIYF.

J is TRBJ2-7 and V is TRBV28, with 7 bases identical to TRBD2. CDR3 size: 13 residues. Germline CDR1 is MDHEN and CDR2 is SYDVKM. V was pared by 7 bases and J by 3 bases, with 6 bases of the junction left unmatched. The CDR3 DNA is TGTGCCAGCATAGGGCTAGCGGTCTACGAGCAGTACTTC. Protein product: CASIGLAVYEQYF.

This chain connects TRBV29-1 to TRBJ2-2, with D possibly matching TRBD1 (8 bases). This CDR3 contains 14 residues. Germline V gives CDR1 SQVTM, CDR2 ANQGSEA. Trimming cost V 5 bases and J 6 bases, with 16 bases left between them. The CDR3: CSVTGGEWAGELFF. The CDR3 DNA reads TGCAGCGTTACAGGGGGGGAATGGGCCGGGGAGCTGTTTTTT.

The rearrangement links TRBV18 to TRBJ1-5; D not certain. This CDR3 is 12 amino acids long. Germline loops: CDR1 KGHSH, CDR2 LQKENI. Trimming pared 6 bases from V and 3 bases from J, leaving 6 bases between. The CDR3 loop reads CASSLANQPQHF. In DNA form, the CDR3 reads TGTGCCAGCTCTCTGGCCAATCAGCCCCAGCATTTT.

The CDR3 region is CASSLQGALGETQYF. In DNA form, the CDR3 reads TGTGCCAGCAGTTTACAGGGCGCCTTGGGTGAGACCCAGTACTTC. The chain is built from TRBV12-3 or TRBV12-4 and TRBJ2-5; maybe TRBD1 (5 bases). With 2 bases removed from V and 5 bases from J, the gap between germline ends came to 15 bases. The CDR3 is 15 amino acids.

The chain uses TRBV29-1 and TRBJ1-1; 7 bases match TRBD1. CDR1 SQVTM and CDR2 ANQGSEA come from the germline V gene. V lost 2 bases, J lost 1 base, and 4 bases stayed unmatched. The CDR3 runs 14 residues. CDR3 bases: TGCAGCGTTGAAATGAACAGGGGGAACACTGAAGCTTTCTTT. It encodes CSVEMNRGNTEAFF.

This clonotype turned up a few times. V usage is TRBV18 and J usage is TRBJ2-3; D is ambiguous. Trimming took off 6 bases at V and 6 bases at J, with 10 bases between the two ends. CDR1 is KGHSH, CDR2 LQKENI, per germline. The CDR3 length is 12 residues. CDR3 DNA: TGTGCCAGCTCCGTAGGAGCGGATACGCAGTATTTT. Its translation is CASSVGADTQYF.

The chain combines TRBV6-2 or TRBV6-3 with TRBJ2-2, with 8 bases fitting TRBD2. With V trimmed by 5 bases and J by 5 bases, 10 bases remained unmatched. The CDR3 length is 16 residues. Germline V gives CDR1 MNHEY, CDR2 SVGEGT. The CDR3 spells CASSRKREQGTGELFF. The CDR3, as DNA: TGTGCCAGCAGTCGAAAGCGGGAGCAGGGTACCGGGGAGCTGTTTTTT.

CDR3 protein: CASSSPTGSTEAFF. CDR3 coding DNA: TGTGCCAGCAGTTCTCCAACAGGGAGCACTGAAGCTTTCTTT. The rearrangement uses TRBV27 and TRBJ1-1; TRBD1 might be the D (6 bases). Germline V gene lookup returns CDR1 MNHEY and CDR2 SMNVEV (reference sequence). This CDR3 comprises 14 residues. Deletions cut 4 bases from V and 4 bases from J, with 13 bases between.

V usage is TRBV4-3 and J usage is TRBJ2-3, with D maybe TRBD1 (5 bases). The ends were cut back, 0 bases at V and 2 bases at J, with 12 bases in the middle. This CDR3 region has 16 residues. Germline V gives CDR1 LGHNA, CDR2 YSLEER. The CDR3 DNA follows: TGCGCCAGCAGCCAAGATCTAGGGGTCAACACAGATACGCAGTATTTT. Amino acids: CASSQDLGVNTDTQYF.

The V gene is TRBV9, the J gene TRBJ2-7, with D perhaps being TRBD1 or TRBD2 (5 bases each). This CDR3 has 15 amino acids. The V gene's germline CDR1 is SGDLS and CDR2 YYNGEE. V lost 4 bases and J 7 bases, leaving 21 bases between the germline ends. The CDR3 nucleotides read TGTGCCAGCAGCCTTTACGGGGCCTCGGTGGGGGAGCAGTACTTC. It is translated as CASSLYGASVGEQYF.

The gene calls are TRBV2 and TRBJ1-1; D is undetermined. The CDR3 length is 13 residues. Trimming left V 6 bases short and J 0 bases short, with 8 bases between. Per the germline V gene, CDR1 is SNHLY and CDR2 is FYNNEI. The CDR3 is CASRMNMNTEAFF. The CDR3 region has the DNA TGTGCCAGCAGGATGAACATGAACACTGAAGCTTTCTTT.

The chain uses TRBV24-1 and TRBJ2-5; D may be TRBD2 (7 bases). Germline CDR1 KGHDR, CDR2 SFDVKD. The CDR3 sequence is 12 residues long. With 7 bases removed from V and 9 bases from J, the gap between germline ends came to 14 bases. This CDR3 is CATSQDSGAQYF. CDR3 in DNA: TGTGCCACCAGCCAGGACAGCGGGGCCCAGTACTTC.

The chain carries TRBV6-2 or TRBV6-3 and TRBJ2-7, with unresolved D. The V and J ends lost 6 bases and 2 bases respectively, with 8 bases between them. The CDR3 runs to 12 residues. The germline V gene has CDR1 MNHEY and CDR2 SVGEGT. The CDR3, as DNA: TGTGCCAGCAGCCTCCGGGCCTACGAGCAGTACTTC. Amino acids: CASSLRAYEQYF.

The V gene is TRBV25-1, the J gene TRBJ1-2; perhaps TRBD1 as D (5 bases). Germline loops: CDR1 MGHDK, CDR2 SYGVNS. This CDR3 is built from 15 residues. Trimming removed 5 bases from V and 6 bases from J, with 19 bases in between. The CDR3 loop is CASSPWDVTLHGYTF. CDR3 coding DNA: TGTGCCAGCAGTCCTTGGGACGTAACCCTTCATGGCTACACCTTC.

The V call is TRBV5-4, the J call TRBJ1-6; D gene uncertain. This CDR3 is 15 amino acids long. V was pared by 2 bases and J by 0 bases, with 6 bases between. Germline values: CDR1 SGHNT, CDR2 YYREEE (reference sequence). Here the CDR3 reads CASSFGSSYNSPLHF. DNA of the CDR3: TGTGCCAGCAGCTTCGGTAGCTCCTATAATTCACCCCTCCACTTT.

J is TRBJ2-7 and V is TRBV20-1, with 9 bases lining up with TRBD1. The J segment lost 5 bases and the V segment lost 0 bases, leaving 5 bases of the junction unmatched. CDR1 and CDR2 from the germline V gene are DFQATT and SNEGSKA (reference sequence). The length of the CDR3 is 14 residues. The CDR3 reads CSARDGTGPNEQYV. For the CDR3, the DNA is TGCAGTGCTAGAGACGGGACAGGGCCGAACGAGCAGTACGTC.

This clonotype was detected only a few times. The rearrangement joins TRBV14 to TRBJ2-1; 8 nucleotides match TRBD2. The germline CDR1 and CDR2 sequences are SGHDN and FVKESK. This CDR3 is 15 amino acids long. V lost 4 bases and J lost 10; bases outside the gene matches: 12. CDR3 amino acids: CASSRFSGIQPEQFF. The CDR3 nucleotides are TGTGCCAGCAGCCGCTTTAGCGGGATCCAGCCCGAGCAGTTCTTC.

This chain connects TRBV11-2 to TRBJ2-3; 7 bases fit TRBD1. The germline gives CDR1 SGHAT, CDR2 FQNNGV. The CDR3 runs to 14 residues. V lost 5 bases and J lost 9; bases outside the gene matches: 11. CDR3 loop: CASSPSRQGRTQYF. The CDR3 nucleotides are TGTGCCAGCAGCCCATCAAGACAGGGACGGACGCAGTATTTT.

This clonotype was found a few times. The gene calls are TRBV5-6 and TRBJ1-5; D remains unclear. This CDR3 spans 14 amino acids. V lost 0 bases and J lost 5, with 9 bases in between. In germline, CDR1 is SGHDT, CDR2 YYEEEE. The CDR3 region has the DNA TGTGCCAGCAGCTTGGGTACAGCCGATCAGCCCCAGCATTTT. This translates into CASSLGTADQPQHF.

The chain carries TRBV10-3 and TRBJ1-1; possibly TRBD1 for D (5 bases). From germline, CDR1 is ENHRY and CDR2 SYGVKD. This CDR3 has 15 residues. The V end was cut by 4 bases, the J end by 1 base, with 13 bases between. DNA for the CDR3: TGTGCCATCAGTGCCAGAGGGACCCGGAACACTGAAGCTTTCTTT. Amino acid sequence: CAISARGTRNTEAFF.

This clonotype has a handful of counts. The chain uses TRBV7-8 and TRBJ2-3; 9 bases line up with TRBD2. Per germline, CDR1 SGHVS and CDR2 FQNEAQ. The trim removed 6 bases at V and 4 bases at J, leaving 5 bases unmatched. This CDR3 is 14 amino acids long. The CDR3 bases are TGTGCCAGCAGAGGTAGCGGGAGTGCAGATACGCAGTATTTT. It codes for CASRGSGSADTQYF.

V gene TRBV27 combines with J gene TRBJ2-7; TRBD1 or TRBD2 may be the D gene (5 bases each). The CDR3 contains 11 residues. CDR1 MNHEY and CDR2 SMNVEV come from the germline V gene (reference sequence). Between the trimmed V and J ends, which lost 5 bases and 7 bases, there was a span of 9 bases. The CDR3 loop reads CASSHWGEQYF. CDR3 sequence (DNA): TGTGCCAGCAGTCATTGGGGGGAGCAGTACTTC.

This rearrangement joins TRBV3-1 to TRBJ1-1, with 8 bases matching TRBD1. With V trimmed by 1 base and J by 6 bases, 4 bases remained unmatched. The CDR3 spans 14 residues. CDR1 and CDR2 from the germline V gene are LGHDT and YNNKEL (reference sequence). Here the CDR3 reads CASSQVTGAPEAFF. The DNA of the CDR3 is TGTGCCAGCAGCCAAGTGACAGGGGCCCCTGAAGCTTTCTTT.

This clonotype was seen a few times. The CDR3 loop is CASSLAGPPEQFF. CDR3 nucleotides: TGTGCCAGCAGCTTAGCGGGACCCCCTGAGCAGTTCTTC. The V gene is TRBV7-8, the J gene TRBJ2-1; D is perhaps TRBD1 or TRBD2 (5 bases each). Germline V lookup: CDR1 SGHVS, CDR2 FQNEAQ. The CDR3 spans 13 residues. With 0 bases removed from V and 9 bases from J, the gap between germline ends came to 9 bases.